The 32 T cell receptor beta chains in this list originate from one sample, sequenced in a study of T cell responses to AZD1222 COVID-19 vaccine. Using immunoSEQ multiplex PCR, the repertoire was profiled, and TCRdb retains in-frame clones only, with some absent. The sample has more than 100,000 clones; roughly 90% are singletons. The sequencing here drew on peripheral blood, taken on day 0 of AZD1222 vaccination. The receptor set was obtained from an adult in good health.

The gene calls are TRBV19 and TRBJ1-5; a weak D match, TRBD1 (5 bases). Germline V CDR1 and CDR2: LNHDA, SQIVND (reference sequence). The CDR3 is 13 amino acids. Trimming pared 7 bases from V and 4 bases from J, leaving 11 bases between. CDR3 in amino acids: CASKGEGNQPQHF. The DNA of the CDR3 is TGTGCCAGTAAGGGAGAGGGGAATCAGCCCCAGCATTTT.

The chain recombines TRBV2 with TRBJ1-4; the D gene is possibly TRBD1 (5 bases). V lost 5 bases, J lost 2 bases, and 12 bases lay in between. Germline CDR1 is SNHLY and CDR2 is FYNNEI. The CDR3 extends over 15 amino acids. CDR3 nucleotides: TGTGCCAGCAGTAGGACGGGGGTGACTAATGAAAAACTGTTTTTT. As protein: CASSRTGVTNEKLFF.

The genes are TRBV28 and TRBJ2-1, with TRBD1 matching over 9 bases. The CDR3 covers 15 residues. Trimming took 6 bases from V and 7 from J; bases not matched to a gene: 10. In germline, CDR1 is MDHEN, CDR2 SYDVKM. The CDR3 sequence: CASSPGTGPGNEQFF. The CDR3 DNA sequence: TGTGCCAGCAGCCCTGGGACAGGGCCTGGTAATGAGCAGTTCTTC.

The chain joins TRBV28 to TRBJ2-1, with D maybe TRBD1 (7 bases). Trimming removed 3 bases at V and 6 bases at J, with 12 bases between. The length of the CDR3 is 14 residues. Germline assignment: CDR1 MDHEN and CDR2 SYDVKM. The CDR3: CASSLDQGGNEQFF. CDR3 DNA: TGTGCCAGCAGTTTGGATCAGGGGGGCAATGAGCAGTTCTTC.

This clone was counted a few times. This chain connects TRBV27 to TRBJ2-7; perhaps TRBD2 as D (7 bases). Germline V gene data show CDR1 as MNHEY and CDR2 as SMNVEV (reference sequence). The V gene lost 6 bases and the J gene lost 5 bases, with 14 bases spanning the gap. This CDR3 has 13 amino acids. CDR3 residues: CASRHRGANEQYF. The CDR3 DNA follows: TGTGCCAGCAGGCACCGGGGGGCGAACGAGCAGTACTTC.

This clone was picked up a small number of times. The chain carries TRBV6-5 and TRBJ1-2; D ambiguous. The CDR3 totals 12 residues. Germline CDR1 reads MNHEY; CDR2 reads SVGAGI. The V gene lost 7 bases and the J gene lost 5 bases, with 11 bases spanning the gap. The CDR3 coding sequence is TGTGCCAGCACGGGAGGGTTGTATGGCTACACCTTC. Amino acid sequence: CASTGGLYGYTF.

This clone occurred once. The chain is built from TRBV11-2 and TRBJ1-6; D is ambiguous. This CDR3 comprises 13 residues. The V end lost 0 bases, the J end lost 8 bases, and 5 bases lay between the germline ends. CDR1 and CDR2 (germline): SGHAT, FQNNGV. CDR3 protein: CASSLDRDSPLHF. Written as DNA, the CDR3 is TGTGCCAGCAGCTTAGATAGGGATTCACCCCTCCACTTT.

The count of this clone is one. This sequence joins TRBV27 and TRBJ2-5, with TRBD1 identical over 7 bases. V was clipped by 5 bases and J by 2 bases; unmatched bases: 14. This CDR3 spans 17 amino acids. Germline lookup yields CDR1 MNHEY and CDR2 SMNVEV (reference sequence). CDR3 bases: TGTGCCAGCAGTATGACGGGACAGCCTGAGGAGCAAGAGACCCAGTACTTC. It specifies CASSMTGQPEEQETQYF.

V and J are TRBV21-1 and TRBJ1-1; the DNA was not used to check the table's D call, TRBD1. TRBV21-1 constitutes a pseudogene. The CDR3 is 17 residues long. The CDR3 here is CASSKGRYRFMNTEAFF. CDR3 sequence (DNA): TGTGCCAGCAGCAAAGGGAGATACAGGTTCATGAACACTGAAGCTTTCTTT.

The genes are TRBV5-6 and TRBJ2-7; D remains ambiguous. CDR3 length equals 11 residues. Germline V gene sequence: CDR1 SGHDT, CDR2 YYEEEE. The V gene lost 0 bases and the J gene lost 6 bases, with 4 bases spanning the gap. CDR3: CASSLASEQYF. In DNA form, the CDR3 reads TGTGCCAGCAGCTTGGCGTCCGAGCAGTACTTC.

V is TRBV30 and J is TRBJ2-4; D not certain. CDR1 GTSNPN and CDR2 SVGIG come from the germline V gene (reference sequence). The CDR3 is 15 amino acids. V was shortened by 1 base and J by 0 bases, with 10 bases between the two germline ends. CDR3 sequence: CAWSEVRLAKNIQYF. CDR3 DNA: TGTGCCTGGAGTGAGGTCCGATTAGCCAAAAACATTCAGTACTTC.

This chain uses TRBV24-1 with TRBJ1-1; TRBD1 is a possible D gene (5 bases). This CDR3 is 12 amino acids long. The germline CDR1 and CDR2 sequences are KGHDR and SFDVKD. The V end lost 9 bases, the J end lost 4 bases, and 11 bases lay between the germline ends. CDR3 sequence: CATRGAATEAFF. The CDR3 region has the DNA TGTGCCACCCGTGGGGCTGCCACTGAAGCTTTCTTT.

V and J are TRBV19 and TRBJ2-7; possibly TRBD1 for D (7 bases). Between the trimmed V and J ends, which lost 8 bases and 3 bases, there was a span of 17 bases. Germline V CDR1 and CDR2: LNHDA, SQIVND (reference sequence). The CDR3 sequence is 14 residues long. The CDR3 is CASGRRDSFYEQYF. For the CDR3, the DNA is TGTGCCAGTGGGCGGAGGGACAGTTTCTACGAGCAGTACTTC.

This sequence joins TRBV5-1 and TRBJ1-1, with TRBD1 matching 7 bases. Trimming took 1 base from V and 6 from J; bases not matched to a gene: 3. The CDR3 is made up of 13 amino acids. Germline V lookup: CDR1 SGHRS, CDR2 YFSETQ. DNA for the CDR3: TGCGCCAGCAGCTTGACAGGGGTTTCTGAAGCTTTCTTT. Protein product: CASSLTGVSEAFF.

The chain has TRBV27 and TRBJ2-7, with TRBD1 matching over 8 bases. The CDR3 spans 15 residues. Germline V gives CDR1 MNHEY, CDR2 SMNVEV (reference sequence). Germline trimming cut 5 bases from V and 2 bases from J; bases unmatched to any gene: 8. This CDR3 is CASSQDRASPYEQYF. The CDR3 DNA reads TGTGCCAGCAGTCAGGACAGGGCCTCCCCCTACGAGCAGTACTTC.

This chain uses TRBV9 with TRBJ2-3, with a tentative D call TRBD1 (6 bases). Trimming cost V 5 bases and J 0 bases, with 10 bases left between them. The V gene's germline CDR1 is SGDLS and CDR2 YYNGEE. The CDR3 has 14 residues. The CDR3 nucleotides are TGTGCCAGCAGTCTCCAGGGGAGCACAGATACGCAGTATTTT. It encodes CASSLQGSTDTQYF.

The chain is built from TRBV19 and TRBJ2-7, with D tentatively TRBD1 (6 bases). The V and J ends lost 11 bases and 1 base respectively, with 12 bases between them. The CDR3 is 12 amino acids. Germline V lookup: CDR1 LNHDA, CDR2 SQIVND (reference sequence). The CDR3, as DNA: TGTGCCTCGGCAGGGGTATCCTACGAGCAGTACTTC. Amino acids: CASAGVSYEQYF.

The rearrangement uses TRBV4-1 and TRBJ1-5, with 9 positions matching TRBD1. The CDR3 has 16 residues. The V segment lost 2 bases and the J segment 7 bases; nucleotides outside the gene matches: 9. Germline V gives CDR1 MGHRA, CDR2 YSYEKL. Here the CDR3 reads CASSQRPMDRGQPQHF. The CDR3 DNA reads TGCGCCAGCAGCCAACGCCCGATGGACAGGGGACAGCCCCAGCATTTT.

The chain is built from TRBV7-6 and TRBJ1-5, with 7 bases lining up with TRBD1. The V and J ends lost 0 bases and 4 bases, in that order; junction bases with no gene match: 3. Germline values: CDR1 SGHVS, CDR2 FNYEAQ. CDR3 length: 15 amino acids. DNA of the CDR3: TGTGCCAGCAGCTTAGCAACAGGGGCTAATCAGCCCCAGCATTTT. Residues: CASSLATGANQPQHF.

V gene TRBV5-1 combines with J gene TRBJ1-1; 9 nucleotides agree with TRBD1. J was trimmed by 2 bases and V by 5 bases; bases with no gene match: 1. Germline assignment: CDR1 SGHRS and CDR2 YFSETQ. This CDR3 comprises 13 residues. The CDR3 bases are TGCGCCAGCAGGGGACAGGGTAACACTGAAGCTTTCTTT. It is translated as CASRGQGNTEAFF.

V and J are TRBV7-3 and TRBJ2-3, with D unresolved. V was trimmed by 4 bases and J by 0 bases, leaving 17 bases between them. CDR3 size: 17 residues. Germline CDR1 SGHTA, CDR2 FQGTGA. CDR3: CASSSSSDGTSTDTQYF. The CDR3 DNA is TGTGCCAGCAGCTCCTCCTCGGACGGAACTAGCACAGATACGCAGTATTTT.

CDR3 in amino acids: CASSYSAALGTGELFF. The DNA of the CDR3 is TGTGCCAGCAGTTACTCGGCAGCCTTAGGGACCGGGGAGCTGTTTTTT. This chain joins TRBV6-5 and TRBJ2-2; D call uncertain. This CDR3 comprises 16 residues. The germline V and J ends were trimmed by 0 bases and 5 bases, with 13 bases remaining between them. Germline V lookup: CDR1 MNHEY, CDR2 SVGAGI.

The chain has TRBV19 and TRBJ1-4; D possibly corresponds to TRBD1 (5 bases). Trimming pared 6 bases from V and 0 bases from J, leaving 8 bases between. The germline V gene has CDR1 LNHDA and CDR2 SQIVND (reference sequence). CDR3 size: 14 residues. CDR3 residues: CASREGPTNEKLFF. CDR3 nucleotides: TGTGCCAGTAGAGAGGGGCCAACTAATGAAAAACTGTTTTTT.

V is TRBV3-1 (or the pseudogene TRBV3-2) and J is TRBJ1-1; 10 bases map to TRBD1. J was trimmed by 4 bases and V by 1 base; bases with no gene match: 6. The CDR3 has 16 residues. CDR1 is LGHDT, CDR2 YNNKEL, per germline (reference sequence). In DNA, the CDR3 is TGTGCCAGCAGCCAAGGACAGGGGGCGCGGGGCACTGAAGCTTTCTTT. This sequence encodes CASSQGQGARGTEAFF.

V and J are TRBV30 and TRBJ1-6, with 9 bases matching TRBD1. V was clipped by 2 bases and J by 7 bases; unmatched bases: 9. The CDR3 is made up of 16 amino acids. Germline CDR1 GTSNPN, CDR2 SVGIG (reference sequence). CDR3 loop: CAWSPDRGWSNSPLHF. The CDR3 nucleotides read TGTGCCTGGAGTCCGGACAGGGGATGGTCCAATTCACCCCTCCACTTT. Drawing the rest from reference TRBV30 and TRBJ1-6, the complete variable domain is SQTIHQWPATLVQPVGSPLSLECTVEGTSNPNLYWYRQAAGRGLQLLFYSVGIGQISSEVPQNLSASRPQDRQFILSSKKLLLSDSGFYLCAWSPDRGWSNSPLHFGNGTRLTVT.

This clone was seen just once. V usage is TRBV4-1 and J usage is TRBJ2-3, with a tentative D call TRBD2 (6 bases). V lost 0 bases and J 6 bases, leaving 10 bases between the germline ends. The CDR3 spans 14 residues. CDR1 is MGHRA and CDR2 is YSYEKL in the germline V gene. The CDR3, as DNA: TGCGCCAGCAGCCAAGACTCCGGAGGGGATACGCAGTATTTT. Translating gives CASSQDSGGDTQYF.

V is TRBV2 and J is TRBJ2-7; D not resolved. The CDR3 totals 14 residues. Trimming cost V 5 bases and J 6 bases, with 17 bases left between them. CDR1 SNHLY and CDR2 FYNNEI come from the germline V gene. The CDR3 sequence is CASSSPQIASEQYF. In nucleotides, the CDR3 is TGTGCCAGCAGTTCCCCCCAAATTGCCAGCGAGCAGTACTTC.

The chain has TRBV27 and TRBJ1-5, with TRBD1 matching 11 bases. This CDR3 has 15 residues. The trim removed 5 bases at V and 4 bases at J, leaving 4 bases unmatched. Germline CDR1 is MNHEY and CDR2 is SMNVEV (reference sequence). The DNA of the CDR3 is TGTGCCAGCAGTCAGGGGACAGGGGGAAATCAGCCCCAGCATTTT. This encodes CASSQGTGGNQPQHF.

This clone came up a few times. The chain is built from TRBV29-1 and TRBJ1-5; D gene ambiguous. Looked up from germline, CDR1 is SQVTM and CDR2 is ANQGSEA. V lost 4 bases, J lost 5 bases, and 12 bases lay in between. This CDR3 spans 13 amino acids. CDR3 in DNA: TGCAGCGTTGCCTCTGGCCTAGATCAGCCCCAGCATTTT. Translating gives CSVASGLDQPQHF.

V usage is TRBV5-1 and J usage is TRBJ1-4; 10 bases fit TRBD1. Looked up from germline, CDR1 is SGHRS and CDR2 is YFSETQ. This CDR3 has 16 residues. V was clipped by 4 bases and J by 4 bases; unmatched bases: 7. The CDR3 loop reads CASSRDRGRGNEKLFF. The CDR3 coding sequence is TGCGCCAGCAGCAGGGACAGGGGAAGGGGTAATGAAAAACTGTTTTTT.

This chain links TRBV5-4 with TRBJ1-1; tentatively, D is TRBD1 (6 bases). Trimming removed 4 bases from V and 1 base from J, with 14 bases in between. In germline, CDR1 is SGHNT, CDR2 YYREEE (reference sequence). This CDR3 is built from 15 residues. The CDR3 loop is CASSLSRGGNTEAFF. DNA for the CDR3: TGTGCCAGCAGCCTATCCAGGGGAGGGAACACTGAAGCTTTCTTT.

The chain couples TRBV5-6 to TRBJ1-4; D might be TRBD1 (5 bases). V lost 5 bases and J 7 bases, leaving 15 bases between the germline ends. This CDR3 is built from 14 residues. Germline CDR1 SGHDT, CDR2 YYEEEE. The CDR3 bases are TGTGCCAGCAGATCTTACTGGGGCGGTGAAAAACTGTTTTTT. Amino acids: CASRSYWGGEKLFF.